This T cell receptor (beta chain) stems from a study of cytomegalovirus exposure and HLA in healthy donors. From germline, CDR1 is LGHNT and CDR2 FRNRAP. V was cut by 5 bases and J by 3 bases, with 9 bases left in between. This CDR3 has 13 residues. Findings and caveats of the study: On later analysis, the bulk of CMV-associated TCR beta chains appeared to be HLA-restricted.

Regarding this clone: The antigen remains unidentified.

The PCR was carried out with 60 Vbeta primers and 13 Jbeta primers. TCRdb's copy holds only in-frame clones and misses some; the assay was immunoSEQ multiplex PCR. The sample has 150,000 to 250,000 clones, around 77% seen once. The sample taken for sequencing was PBMCs. The rearrangement joins TRBV12-5 to TRBJ2-3; D remains unclear. This clonotype was sampled from a young man in good health and CMV-seronegative. CDR3 sequence reads: CASGPGLTDTQYF. CDR3 DNA: TGTGCTAGTGGTCCCGGTTTGACAGATACGCAGTATTTT.